This T cell receptor (beta chain) comes out of a study of blood T cells in healthy people across ages. The sample holds a few counts of this clonotype. Its cognate antigen is unknown. Together with a sample-barcoded 5' primer, a J-beta primer mix was included in a second PCR lasting about 6 to 11 cycles. TCRdb re-analysed the 5' RACE reads in MiXCR, keeping a single row per CDR3 protein. The data contain 850,000 to 1,300,000 distinct CDR3 sequences, 40% to 50% of them singletons. The study, taken as a whole, reports: With age, beta diversity per million T cells declined roughly linearly, significantly by approximately 40. In long-lived donors, naive CD4+ cell counts and diversity exceeded those of aged donors.

The source is a woman aged 60-75 years in good health. The specimen was blood.

CDR3 bases: TGCAGTGCTAGTTTGGGGGTCGAGCAGTACTTC. It is translated as CSASLGVEQYF. The chain carries TRBV20-1 and TRBJ2-7; the D gene could be TRBD1 or TRBD2 (5 bases each). The CDR3 covers 11 residues. Germline V gene data show CDR1 as DFQATT and CDR2 as SNEGSKA (reference sequence). The germline V and J ends were trimmed by 3 bases and 6 bases, with 9 bases remaining between them.